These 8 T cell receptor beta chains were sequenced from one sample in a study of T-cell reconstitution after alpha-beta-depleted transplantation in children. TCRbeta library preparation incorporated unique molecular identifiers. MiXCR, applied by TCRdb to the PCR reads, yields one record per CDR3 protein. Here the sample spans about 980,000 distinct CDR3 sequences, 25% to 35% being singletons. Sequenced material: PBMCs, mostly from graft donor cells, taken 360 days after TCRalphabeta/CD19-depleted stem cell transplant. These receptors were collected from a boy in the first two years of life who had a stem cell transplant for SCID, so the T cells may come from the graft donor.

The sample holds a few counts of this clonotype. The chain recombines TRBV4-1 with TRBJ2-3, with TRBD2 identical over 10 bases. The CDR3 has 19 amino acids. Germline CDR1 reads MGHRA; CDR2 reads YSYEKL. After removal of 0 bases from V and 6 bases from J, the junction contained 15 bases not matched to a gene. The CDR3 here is CASSQDLLAGGAHVDTQYF. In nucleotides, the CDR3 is TGCGCCAGCAGCCAAGATCTTTTAGCGGGGGGCGCCCATGTCGATACGCAGTATTTT.

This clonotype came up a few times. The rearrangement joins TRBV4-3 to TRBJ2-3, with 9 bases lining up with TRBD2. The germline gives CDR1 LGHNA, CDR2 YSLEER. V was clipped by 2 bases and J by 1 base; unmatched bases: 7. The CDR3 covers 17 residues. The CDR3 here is CASSQRLASGGTDTQYF. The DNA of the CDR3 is TGCGCCAGCAGCCAAAGGCTCGCTAGCGGGGGCACAGATACGCAGTATTTT.

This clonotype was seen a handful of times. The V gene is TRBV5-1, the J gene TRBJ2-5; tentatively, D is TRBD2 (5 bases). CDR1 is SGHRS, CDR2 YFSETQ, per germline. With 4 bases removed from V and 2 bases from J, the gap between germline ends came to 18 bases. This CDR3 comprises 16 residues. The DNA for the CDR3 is TGCGCCAGCAGCCCGGGCGTCCTTAGCGCGCAAGAGACCCAGTACTTC. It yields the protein CASSPGVLSAQETQYF.

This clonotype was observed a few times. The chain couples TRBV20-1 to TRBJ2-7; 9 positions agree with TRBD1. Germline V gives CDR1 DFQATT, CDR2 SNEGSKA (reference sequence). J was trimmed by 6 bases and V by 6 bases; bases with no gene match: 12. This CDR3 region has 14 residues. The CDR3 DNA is TGCAGTGCGCAACAAGGGGACAGGGCGGCCGAGCAGTACTTC. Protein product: CSAQQGDRAAEQYF.

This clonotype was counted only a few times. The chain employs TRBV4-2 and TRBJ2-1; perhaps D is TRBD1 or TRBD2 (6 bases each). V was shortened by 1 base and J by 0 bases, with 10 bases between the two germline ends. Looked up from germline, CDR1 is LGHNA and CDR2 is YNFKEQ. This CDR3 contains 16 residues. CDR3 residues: CASSQAEGGSYNEQFF. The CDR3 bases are TGTGCCAGCAGCCAAGCCGAGGGGGGCTCCTACAATGAGCAGTTCTTC.

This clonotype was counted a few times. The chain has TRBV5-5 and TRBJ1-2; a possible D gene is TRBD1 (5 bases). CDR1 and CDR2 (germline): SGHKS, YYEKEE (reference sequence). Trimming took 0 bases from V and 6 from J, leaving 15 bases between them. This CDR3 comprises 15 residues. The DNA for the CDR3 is TGTGCCAGCAGCTTGGGGCCGGGGCAGGACCATGGCTACACCTTC. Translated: CASSLGPGQDHGYTF. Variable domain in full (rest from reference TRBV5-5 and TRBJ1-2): DAGVTQSPTHLIKTRGQQVTLRCSPISGHKSVSWYQQVLGQGPQFIFQYYEKEERGRGNFPDRFSARQFPNYSSELNVNALLLGDSALYLCASSLGPGQDHGYTFGSGTRLTVV.

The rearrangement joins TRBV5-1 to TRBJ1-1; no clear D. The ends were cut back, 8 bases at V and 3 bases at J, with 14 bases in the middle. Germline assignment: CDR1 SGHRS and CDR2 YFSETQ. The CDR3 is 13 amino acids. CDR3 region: CASGHRPYTEAFF. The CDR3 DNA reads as TGCGCCAGTGGCCATAGGCCCTACACTGAAGCTTTCTTT.

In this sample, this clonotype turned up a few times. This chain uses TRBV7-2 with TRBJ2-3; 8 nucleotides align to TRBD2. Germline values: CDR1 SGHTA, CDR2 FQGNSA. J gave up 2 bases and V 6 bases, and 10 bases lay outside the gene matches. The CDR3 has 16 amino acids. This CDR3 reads CASSQGVAGYTDTQYF. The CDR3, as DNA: TGTGCCAGCAGTCAGGGAGTAGCGGGGTACACAGATACGCAGTATTTT.